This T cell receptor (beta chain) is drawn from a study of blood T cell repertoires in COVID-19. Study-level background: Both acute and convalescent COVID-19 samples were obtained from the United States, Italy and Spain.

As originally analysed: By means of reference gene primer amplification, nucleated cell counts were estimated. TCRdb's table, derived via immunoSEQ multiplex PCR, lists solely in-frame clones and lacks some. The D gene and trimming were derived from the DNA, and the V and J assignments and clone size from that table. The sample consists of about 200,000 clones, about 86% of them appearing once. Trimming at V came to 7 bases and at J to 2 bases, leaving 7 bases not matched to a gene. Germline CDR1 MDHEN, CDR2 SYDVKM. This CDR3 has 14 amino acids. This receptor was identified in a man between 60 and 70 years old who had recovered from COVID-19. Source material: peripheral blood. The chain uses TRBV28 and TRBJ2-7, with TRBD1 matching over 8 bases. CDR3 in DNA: TGTGCCAGCACCCCAGACAGGGGCGCCTACGAGCAGTACTTC. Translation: CASTPDRGAYEQYF.